One sample yielded the 32 T cell receptor beta chains listed below, sequenced in a study of blood T cell repertoires in COVID-19. Libraries were prepared by immunoSEQ multiplex PCR; TCRdb keeps only in-frame clonotypes and omits some of them. The table has more than 50,000 clones, around 87% seen once; the top ten hold approximately 4%. Material: peripheral blood. The receptors were sampled from a human donor in a cohort sampled during active COVID-19.

The chain couples TRBV5-4 to TRBJ2-1; D is possibly TRBD2 (5 bases). Trimming stripped 4 bases from V and 6 bases from J, with 8 bases between. Germline V gene data show CDR1 as SGHNT and CDR2 as YYREEE (reference sequence). This CDR3 comprises 12 residues. This chain's CDR3 is CASSPTSNEQFF. The DNA for the CDR3 is TGTGCCAGCAGCCCTACTAGCAATGAGCAGTTCTTC.

The chain joins TRBV7-9 to TRBJ2-5; 15 nucleotides line up with TRBD2. Germline V lookup: CDR1 SEHNR, CDR2 FQNEAQ (reference sequence). The length of the CDR3 is 20 residues. The trim removed 7 bases at V and 0 bases at J, leaving 15 bases unmatched. The CDR3 protein is CASTSSPGLAGGGNQETQYF. CDR3 nucleotide sequence: TGTGCCAGCACCTCTAGCCCGGGACTAGCGGGGGGCGGGAACCAAGAGACCCAGTACTTC.

The chain couples TRBV9 to TRBJ2-3, with TRBD2 identical over 9 bases. This CDR3 has 16 amino acids. Germline V gene sequence: CDR1 SGDLS, CDR2 YYNGEE. Unmatched junction bases numbered 4, after V lost 0 bases and J lost 2 bases. The CDR3 bases are TGTGCCAGCAGCGTAGCAGCGGGGGGACCCACAGATACGCAGTATTTT. Translation gives CASSVAAGGPTDTQYF.

This chain links TRBV2 with TRBJ1-5; D is undetermined. Trimming left V 6 bases short and J 4 bases short, with 13 bases between. Germline CDR1 reads SNHLY; CDR2 reads FYNNEI. The CDR3 runs 14 residues. CDR3 in DNA: TGTGCCAGCAGAAAAGGCGAGGGAAATCAGCCCCAGCATTTT. Its protein product is CASRKGEGNQPQHF.

This chain uses TRBV5-1 with TRBJ2-1; 7 bases map to TRBD2. After removal of 0 bases from V and 2 bases from J, the junction contained 2 bases not matched to a gene. The CDR3 runs 15 residues. Germline CDR1 is SGHRS and CDR2 is YFSETQ. CDR3 residues: CASSLDRGAYNEQFF. In nucleotides, the CDR3 is TGCGCCAGCAGCTTGGATCGGGGGGCCTACAATGAGCAGTTCTTC.

The genes are TRBV4-3 and TRBJ1-6, with D maybe TRBD1 (6 bases). The CDR3 totals 15 residues. V was trimmed by 5 bases and J by 7 bases, leaving 15 bases between them. Germline values: CDR1 LGHNA, CDR2 YSLEER. CDR3 DNA: TGCGCCAGCAGCTTGGAGACAGGTCAGAATTCACCCCTCCACTTT. Encoded protein: CASSLETGQNSPLHF.

Only one count was recorded for this clone. The chain recombines TRBV6-6 with TRBJ2-7, with a tentative D call TRBD1 (5 bases). The CDR3 contains 13 residues. Trimming cost V 5 bases and J 4 bases, with 12 bases left between them. Germline CDR1 MNHNY, CDR2 SVGAGI (reference sequence). The CDR3 loop reads CASSPLRGYEQYF. The CDR3 coding sequence is TGTGCCAGCAGTCCCCTTAGGGGATACGAGCAGTACTTC.

Concerning this clone itself: The same CDR3 can be traced to other DNA sequences in this sample. CDR3 amino acids: CASSPGGTEAFF. The CDR3 DNA is TGTGCCAGTAGCCCAGGGGGCACTGAAGCTTTCTTT. The chain uses TRBV19 and TRBJ1-1; 7 bases line up with TRBD1. Per the germline V gene, CDR1 is LNHDA and CDR2 is SQIVND (reference sequence). The junction had 2 bases not matched to a gene; V was cut back by 6 bases and J by 4 bases. The CDR3 spans 12 residues.

This chain uses TRBV4-3 with TRBJ2-4; 9 positions match TRBD2. J was trimmed by 6 bases and V by 0 bases; bases with no gene match: 6. The CDR3 extends over 16 amino acids. Germline V gene data show CDR1 as LGHNA and CDR2 as YSLEER. CDR3 sequence (DNA): TGCGCCAGCAGCCAAGATCGGCGGGGGGGGATAAACATTCAGTACTTC. This translates into CASSQDRRGGINIQYF.

The CDR3 reads CASSQAGRFGELFF. In DNA, the CDR3 is TGCGCCAGCAGCCAGGCGGGGCGGTTCGGGGAGCTGTTTTTT. This chain connects TRBV4-3 to TRBJ2-2, with a possible D match to TRBD2 (6 bases). The CDR3 extends over 14 amino acids. The V gene's germline CDR1 is LGHNA and CDR2 YSLEER. Trimming pared 3 bases from V and 7 bases from J, leaving 12 bases between.

This chain connects TRBV19 to TRBJ2-5; 13 nucleotides agree with TRBD2. Germline CDR1 and CDR2: LNHDA and SQIVND (reference sequence). This CDR3 has 19 amino acids. V was clipped by 4 bases and J by 3 bases; unmatched bases: 14. The CDR3 region is CASSTGLAGAQLIKETQYF. In DNA, the CDR3 is TGTGCCAGTAGTACTGGACTAGCGGGGGCCCAGCTCATAAAAGAGACCCAGTACTTC. Using reference TRBV19 and TRBJ2-5 for the parts outside the CDR3, the full variable domain is DGGITQSPKYLFRKEGQNVTLSCEQNLNHDAMYWYRQDPGQGLRLIYYSQIVNDFQKGDIAEGYSVSREKKESFPLTVTSAQKNPTAFYLCASSTGLAGAQLIKETQYFGPGTRLLVL.

This chain joins TRBV4-1 and TRBJ1-2, with a weak D call TRBD1 (5 bases). The length of the CDR3 is 13 residues. Trimming took off 0 bases at V and 8 bases at J, with 10 bases between the two ends. Germline V gene lookup returns CDR1 MGHRA and CDR2 YSYEKL. Here the CDR3 reads CASSQETVEGYTF. Here the CDR3 DNA reads TGCGCCAGCAGCCAAGAGACAGTGGAGGGCTACACCTTC.

The chain employs TRBV19 and TRBJ1-1, with D hard to call. This CDR3 is 13 amino acids long. The V and J ends lost 6 bases and 1 base respectively, with 9 bases between them. Germline CDR1 LNHDA, CDR2 SQIVND (reference sequence). CDR3 amino acids: CASSTDSNTEAFF. In nucleotides, the CDR3 is TGTGCCAGTAGCACGGACTCGAACACTGAAGCTTTCTTT.

The chain combines TRBV6-5 with TRBJ1-5, with no clear D. Trimming left V 11 bases short and J 2 bases short, with 10 bases between. CDR1 is MNHEY, CDR2 SVGAGI, per germline. This CDR3 has 12 amino acids. CDR3: CAGSVGNQPQHF. The CDR3 region has the DNA TGTGCCGGAAGCGTTGGCAATCAGCCCCAGCATTTT.

The genes are TRBV6-5 and TRBJ1-2; maybe TRBD1 (6 bases). V was clipped by 6 bases and J by 4 bases, with 18 bases between them. The CDR3 runs to 15 residues. The V gene's germline CDR1 is MNHEY and CDR2 SVGAGI. The CDR3 bases are TGTGCCAGCAGGCAGGGGAGAGGGGTAGGCTATGGCTACACCTTC. The encoded protein is CASRQGRGVGYGYTF.

The chain joins TRBV9 to TRBJ2-7; the D gene is possibly TRBD1 (5 bases). The V and J ends lost 0 bases and 1 base respectively, with 11 bases between them. CDR1 SGDLS and CDR2 YYNGEE come from the germline V gene. This CDR3 contains 15 residues. The CDR3 sequence: CASSVGAGSSYEQYF. The CDR3 DNA sequence: TGTGCCAGCAGCGTAGGAGCAGGGTCTTCCTACGAGCAGTACTTC. Supplemented by reference TRBV9 and TRBJ2-7, the full variable domain reads DSGVTQTPKHLITATGQRVTLRCSPRSGDLSVYWYQQSLDQGLQFLIQYYNGEERAKGNILERFSAQQFPDLHSELNLSSLELGDSALYFCASSVGAGSSYEQYFGPGTRLTVT.

V is TRBV29-1 and J is TRBJ2-7; 8 bases line up with TRBD1. The CDR3 contains 15 residues. After removal of 0 bases from V and 2 bases from J, the junction contained 6 bases not matched to a gene. Germline V gene sequence: CDR1 SQVTM, CDR2 ANQGSEA. The CDR3 DNA reads TGCAGCGTTGAAGATCTAAACAGGGGGACCTACGAGCAGTACTTC. Its protein is CSVEDLNRGTYEQYF.

In this sample, this clone turned up once. The CDR3 reads CASSLRLAGLNEQFF. The CDR3 DNA reads TGTGCCAGCAGCTTACGACTAGCGGGGTTAAATGAGCAGTTCTTC. The genes are TRBV7-3 and TRBJ2-1; 11 bases align to TRBD2. Germline V gene data show CDR1 as SGHTA and CDR2 as FQGTGA. With 2 bases clipped from V and 7 bases from J, the junction kept 4 bases outside the gene matches. The CDR3 runs to 15 residues. Full variable domain (rest looked up from reference TRBV7-3 and TRBJ2-1): GAGVSQTPSNKVTEKGKYVELRCDPISGHTALYWYRQSLGQGPEFLIYFQGTGAADDSGLPNDRFFAVRPEGSVSTLKIQRTERGDSAVYLCASSLRLAGLNEQFFGPGTRLTVL.

V is TRBV6-6 and J is TRBJ2-3; D is unresolved. CDR1 and CDR2 from the germline V gene are MNHNY and SVGAGI (reference sequence). The V gene lost 4 bases and the J gene lost 10 bases, with 9 bases spanning the gap. The length of the CDR3 is 11 residues. The CDR3 protein is CASSSVYPQYF. In DNA form, the CDR3 reads TGTGCCAGCAGTTCCGTCTACCCGCAGTATTTT.

This clone was recorded only once. The chain couples TRBV2 to TRBJ1-2; TRBD1 aligns across 9 bases. The length of the CDR3 is 13 residues. Germline CDR1 is SNHLY and CDR2 is FYNNEI. V was pared by 7 bases and J by 6 bases, with 6 bases of the junction left unmatched. The CDR3 nucleotides are TGTGCCAGCACCCCCGGGACAGGGCATGGCTACACCTTC. Residues: CASTPGTGHGYTF.

This clone has only a few counts. This chain uses TRBV7-9 with TRBJ2-7; 8 positions match TRBD1. CDR1 and CDR2 from the germline V gene are SEHNR and FQNEAQ (reference sequence). J was trimmed by 5 bases and V by 4 bases; bases with no gene match: 7. The CDR3 runs 14 residues. The DNA for the CDR3 is TGTGCCAGCAGCTATTGGGGACAGGTAGACGAGCAGTACTTC. Translation gives CASSYWGQVDEQYF. Full variable domain (outside the CDR3, taken from reference TRBV7-9 and TRBJ2-7): DTGVSQNPRHKITKRGQNVTFRCDPISEHNRLYWYRQTLGQGPEFLTYFQNEAQLEKSRLLSDRFSAERPKGSFSTLEIQRTEQGDSAMYLCASSYWGQVDEQYFGPGTRLTVT.

The chain links TRBV11-2 to TRBJ1-2, with 9 bases matching TRBD1. This CDR3 comprises 17 residues. With 4 bases clipped from V and 6 bases from J, the junction kept 15 bases outside the gene matches. CDR1 is SGHAT and CDR2 is FQNNGV in the germline V gene. The CDR3 protein is CASSSTGTGRFGNGYTF. The CDR3 region has the DNA TGTGCCAGCAGCTCCACCGGGACAGGGAGGTTTGGGAATGGCTACACCTTC.

The chain recombines TRBV4-3 with TRBJ2-3; the D is unclear. The CDR3 is made up of 15 amino acids. Trimming took 0 bases from V and 2 from J, leaving 9 bases between them. Germline V gives CDR1 LGHNA, CDR2 YSLEER. CDR3 in amino acids: CASSQDSLVTDTQYF. The CDR3 DNA reads TGCGCCAGCAGCCAAGATAGCCTAGTCACAGATACGCAGTATTTT.

The chain links TRBV3-1 (or the pseudogene TRBV3-2) to TRBJ2-5, with 13 bases fitting TRBD2. The CDR3 totals 15 residues. V was clipped by 4 bases and J by 7 bases; unmatched bases: 6. Germline CDR1 and CDR2: LGHDT and YNNKEL (reference sequence). CDR3 protein: CASSPLAGGSGTQYF. The DNA of the CDR3 is TGTGCCAGCAGCCCACTAGCGGGGGGGTCCGGGACCCAGTACTTC.

J is TRBJ2-5 and V is TRBV21-1; TRBD2 was called by the table and not checked on the DNA. TRBV21-1 is a pseudogene segment. There are 15 residues in the CDR3. This CDR3 is CASSTSGTRRETQYF. The CDR3 DNA sequence: TGTGCCAGCAGCACTTCCGGGACTCGGCGAGAGACCCAGTACTTC.

CDR3 sequence reads: CASTQWGTGGLNTEAFF. The CDR3 DNA sequence: TGTGCCAGCACGCAGTGGGGGACAGGGGGCTTGAACACTGAAGCTTTCTTT. The chain carries TRBV2 and TRBJ1-1; 12 nucleotides match TRBD1. Looked up from germline, CDR1 is SNHLY and CDR2 is FYNNEI. This CDR3 is 17 amino acids long. Germline trimming cut 7 bases from V and 0 bases from J; bases unmatched to any gene: 9.

The chain couples TRBV30 to TRBJ2-5, with D perhaps TRBD1 (5 bases). This CDR3 spans 14 amino acids. Between the trimmed V and J ends, which lost 3 bases and 0 bases, there was a span of 11 bases. In germline, CDR1 is GTSNPN, CDR2 SVGIG (reference sequence). The CDR3 here is CAWRARQHQETQYF. The CDR3 nucleotides are TGTGCCTGGAGGGCGAGACAGCACCAAGAGACCCAGTACTTC.

The chain is built from TRBV6-6 and TRBJ1-5, with 8 nucleotides matching TRBD1. The V gene end was trimmed by 3 bases and the J gene end by 3 bases; junction bases not matched to a gene: 4. The germline CDR1 and CDR2 sequences are MNHNY and SVGAGI (reference sequence). There are 15 residues in the CDR3. The CDR3 nucleotides read TGTGCCAGCAGTTATGGACAGGGTAACAATCAGCCCCAGCATTTT. This sequence encodes CASSYGQGNNQPQHF.

The gene calls are TRBV18 and TRBJ2-1, with TRBD1 matching 7 bases. V dropped 2 bases and J dropped 8; count of bases not matched to a gene: 6. CDR3 length: 14 residues. Germline CDR1 and CDR2: KGHSH and LQKENI. CDR3 nucleotides: TGTGCCAGCTCACCAGGGACAGCGGAGGATGAGCAGTTCTTC. Encoded protein: CASSPGTAEDEQFF.

The genes are TRBV10-3 and TRBJ2-7, with D maybe TRBD2 (5 bases). The CDR3 spans 13 residues. V dropped 11 bases and J dropped 2 bases, with 16 bases sitting between them. CDR1 and CDR2 (germline): ENHRY, SYGVKD. The CDR3 nucleotides are TGTGCCTTAGGCGAGGGCACTACCTACGAGCAGTACTTC. Its translation is CALGEGTTYEQYF.

The V and J genes are TRBV19 and TRBJ1-6; D might be TRBD1 (6 bases). V was clipped by 5 bases and J by 7 bases, with 9 bases between them. Germline V gives CDR1 LNHDA, CDR2 SQIVND (reference sequence). The length of the CDR3 is 13 residues. The DNA for the CDR3 is TGTGCCAGTAGTCAGGGGCTGAATTCACCCCTCCACTTT. Amino acid sequence: CASSQGLNSPLHF.

The V call is TRBV10-3, the J call TRBJ2-7, with D maybe TRBD2 (5 bases). The V gene's germline CDR1 is ENHRY and CDR2 SYGVKD. The CDR3 is 15 residues long. Trimming shortened V by 3 bases and J by 0 bases, and 12 bases separated the two germline ends. CDR3 residues: CAISDAREVSYEQYF. In DNA form, the CDR3 reads TGTGCCATCAGTGATGCCCGGGAAGTCTCCTACGAGCAGTACTTC.